Below, 8 T cell receptor beta chains from the same sample are listed, as sequenced in a study of blood T cell repertoires in COVID-19. Measured with immunoSEQ multiplex PCR; TCRdb has only the in-frame clones, and not every one. The sample yields 200,000 or so clones, 70% to 90% seen once. The sample consisted of PBMCs or T cells enriched from blood (not recorded which). Source of these receptors: a woman aged 40 to 50 with acute COVID-19.

The chain joins TRBV28 to TRBJ1-1; the D gene is possibly TRBD1 (5 bases). The CDR3 length is 15 residues. CDR1 is MDHEN, CDR2 SYDVKM, per germline. The V end was cut by 4 bases, the J end by 3 bases, with 15 bases between. The CDR3 sequence is CASSSLGAGDTEAFF. The CDR3 DNA follows: TGTGCCAGCAGTTCCCTAGGGGCTGGGGACACTGAAGCTTTCTTT.

The V gene is TRBV4-1, the J gene TRBJ2-3, with 9 bases aligning to TRBD2. This CDR3 spans 17 amino acids. CDR1 and CDR2 (germline): MGHRA, YSYEKL. With V trimmed by 0 bases and J by 5 bases, 9 bases remained unmatched. CDR3 residues: CASSQDSGGGALDTQYF. The DNA for the CDR3 is TGCGCCAGCAGCCAAGATTCAGGCGGGGGGGCCTTAGATACGCAGTATTTT.

The count of this clone is one. Written as DNA, the CDR3 is TGCGCCAGCACAGGGGTAAACACTGAAGCTTTCTTT. This sequence encodes CASTGVNTEAFF. The chain uses TRBV5-1 and TRBJ1-1; perhaps TRBD1 as D (6 bases). V lost 6 bases to trimming and J lost 2 bases, with 8 bases between them. The CDR3 runs to 12 residues. Germline V gene sequence: CDR1 SGHRS, CDR2 YFSETQ.

This rearrangement joins TRBV5-3 to TRBJ1-1; TRBD1 matches 7 bases. TRBV5-3 belongs to the ORF category, with a function that is uncertain. V lost 4 bases and J lost 0; bases outside the gene matches: 18. The CDR3 is made up of 19 amino acids. The CDR3 DNA reads TGTGCCAGAAGCCTACTAAAACAGGGGCCCGGTAGCATGAACACTGAAGCTTTCTTT. Translated: CARSLLKQGPGSMNTEAFF.

V gene TRBV30 combines with J gene TRBJ2-2, with TRBD2 identical over 12 bases. Germline CDR1 and CDR2: GTSNPN and SVGIG (reference sequence). This CDR3 is built from 15 residues. J gave up 3 bases and V 2 bases, and 1 base lay outside the gene matches. The CDR3 protein is CAWSRLAGDTGELFF. The CDR3 DNA follows: TGTGCCTGGAGTAGACTAGCGGGAGACACCGGGGAGCTGTTTTTT.

This clone was observed a single time. The chain combines TRBV5-1 with TRBJ2-5; the match to TRBD2 covers 8 bases. V gave up 3 bases and J gave up 3 bases; unmatched junction bases: 4. The CDR3 runs 14 residues. Germline assignment: CDR1 SGHRS and CDR2 YFSETQ. CDR3 bases: TGCGCCAGCAGCTGGGGGACTAGAGAAGAGACCCAGTACTTC. This sequence encodes CASSWGTREETQYF.

The chain couples TRBV28 to TRBJ2-7, with D maybe TRBD1 (5 bases). In germline, CDR1 is MDHEN, CDR2 SYDVKM. Deletions cut 4 bases from V and 1 base from J, with 8 bases between. This CDR3 has 13 amino acids. CDR3 nucleotides: TGTGCCAGCAGTTCAGGGCCTTCCTACGAGCAGTACTTC. Residues: CASSSGPSYEQYF.

The chain carries TRBV2 and TRBJ2-4; D is undetermined. Trimming removed 8 bases from V and 4 bases from J, with 9 bases in between. This CDR3 has 12 residues. Germline V gene data show CDR1 as SNHLY and CDR2 as FYNNEI. The CDR3 reads CASERDKNIQYF. In nucleotides, the CDR3 is TGTGCCAGCGAGAGAGATAAAAACATTCAGTACTTC.